Below are 3 T cell receptor gamma chains sequenced from a single sample in a study of gamma delta lymphoproliferative disorders and STAT genes. TCRdb reanalyzed the multiplex PCR reads using CATT. The repertoire consists of about 4,100 gamma-chain clones, with 7% occurring once and the leading ten covering roughly a third. Sequencing used genomic DNA taken from PBMCs of patients and controls. Source material: blood. These receptors originate from a human donor in good health.

This clone is medium-sized. This rearrangement joins TRGV10 to TRGJP1. The J gene, absent from TCRdb, was called here by matching the DNA to germline. TRGV10 carries the ORF label, with uncertain function. The junction had 10 bases not matched to a gene; V was cut back by 8 bases and J by 0 bases. The length of the CDR3 is 16 residues. The CDR3 DNA is TGTGCTGCGTGGACCCGGGGGTATACCACTGGTTGGTTCAAGATATTT. Protein: CAAWTRGYTTGWFKIF.

This clone appeared a few times. The DNA translation disagrees with the TCRdb protein at residue 8, so the protein in this description comes from the DNA. The genes are TRGV5 and TRGJ1 or TRGJ2. In the absence of a J gene in TCRdb, the DNA was matched to germline to assign it here. Germline assignment: CDR1 VINAFY and CDR2 YDVSNSKD. After removal of 8 bases from V and 0 bases from J, the junction contained 13 bases not matched to a gene. The CDR3 runs 15 residues. CDR3 region: CATFIRGWNYYKKLF. CDR3 DNA: TGTGCCACCTTTATACGGGGGTGGAATTATTATAAGAAACTCTTT.

This clone is medium-sized in the sample. The V call is TRGV10, the J call TRGJ1 or TRGJ2. TCRdb records no J gene; here it was assigned by comparing the DNA to germline. TRGV10 is classed as an ORF, of uncertain function. With V trimmed by 8 bases and J by 12 bases, 8 bases remained unmatched. There are 10 residues in the CDR3. CDR3 amino acids: CAAWDSGKLF. Written as DNA, the CDR3 is TGTGCTGCGTGGGATTCAGGGAAACTCTTT.